This T cell receptor (beta chain) was retrieved from a study of CD8 T cells in ankylosing spondylitis. General study results and limits: Ankylosing spondylitis blood appeared to carry a characteristic TCR beta motif of several highly homologous variants. Reported data indicate significant enrichment of disease-linked clones within matched ankylosing spondylitis synovial fluid.

With respect to this clonotype: Its specificity is not known.

The authors made TCR beta libraries by quantitative 5'-RACE with molecular barcodes. TCRdb passed the 5' RACE reads through MiXCR, listing each CDR3 protein once. Of under 300,000 distinct CDR3 sequences listed, about a sixth are singletons. The source material was blood, either unsorted or a sorted T cell fraction (not recorded which). The clonotype was recovered from a male donor with ankylosing spondylitis or in good health (not recorded which).

In DNA, the CDR3 is TGTGCCAGCAGTTTAGCTGGGCTAGGGGAGACCCAGTACTTC. As protein: CASSLAGLGETQYF. The chain couples TRBV12-3 or TRBV12-4 to TRBJ2-5; no reliable D call. V dropped 0 bases and J dropped 5 bases, with 10 bases sitting between them. The CDR3 loop spans 14 amino acids.